The 29 T cell receptor beta chains below were found in one sample sequenced in a study of cytomegalovirus exposure and HLA in healthy donors. PCR was performed using 60 Vbeta and 13 Jbeta primers. This table comes from immunoSEQ multiplex PCR, and its TCRdb copy is limited to in-frame clones, with some not included. The sample has around 150,000 clones; 65% to 80% are singletons. The material sequenced was PBMCs. The receptors were sampled from a middle-aged woman in good health and CMV-seropositive.

V usage is TRBV29-1 and J usage is TRBJ2-7, with D possibly being TRBD2 (6 bases). The CDR3 length is 14 residues. CDR1 is SQVTM and CDR2 is ANQGSEA in the germline V gene. V was trimmed by 5 bases and J by 2 bases, leaving 16 bases between them. This chain's CDR3 is CSVRSRDSAYEQYF. CDR3 sequence (DNA): TGCAGCGTTCGATCCCGGGACTCGGCCTACGAGCAGTACTTC.

The chain is built from TRBV18 and TRBJ2-7, with 10 bases lining up with TRBD1. The CDR3 has 16 residues. Germline V gives CDR1 KGHSH, CDR2 LQKENI. V lost 4 bases, J lost 4 bases, and 10 bases stayed unmatched. CDR3 loop: CASSLVGQGVKYEQYF. In DNA form, the CDR3 reads TGTGCCAGCTCACTGGTCGGACAGGGGGTTAAGTACGAGCAGTACTTC.

V and J are TRBV7-2 and TRBJ2-7; 10 bases are shared with TRBD2. This CDR3 has 15 amino acids. V was clipped by 5 bases and J by 5 bases; unmatched bases: 9. Germline values: CDR1 SGHTA, CDR2 FQGNSA. The CDR3 loop reads CASSPTSGWRHEQYF. In DNA form, the CDR3 reads TGTGCCAGCAGCCCGACTAGCGGGTGGCGCCACGAGCAGTACTTC.

The chain employs TRBV25-1 and TRBJ1-2; D is ambiguous. This CDR3 has 10 amino acids. CDR1 and CDR2 (germline): MGHDK, SYGVNS. Trimming pared 8 bases from V and 3 bases from J, leaving 4 bases between. CDR3 in DNA: TGTGCCAGCGGAGACTATGGCTACACCTTC. Its protein is CASGDYGYTF.

J is TRBJ2-5 and V is TRBV7-2, with no clear D. The CDR3 is 17 residues long. The V and J ends lost 5 bases and 4 bases respectively, with 23 bases between them. Germline CDR1 and CDR2: SGHTA and FQGNSA. The CDR3 loop is CASSPLVGPEIGETQYF. As DNA, the CDR3 is TGTGCCAGCAGCCCCCTAGTCGGCCCCGAGATAGGAGAGACCCAGTACTTC. Based on the CDR3 plus reference TRBV7-2 and TRBJ2-5, the full variable domain is GAGVSQSPSNKVTEKGKDVELRCDPISGHTALYWYRQSLGQGLEFLIYFQGNSAPDKSGLPSDRFSAERTGGSVSTLTIQRTQQEDSAVYLCASSPLVGPEIGETQYFGPGTRLLVL.

This clone was counted between two and nine times. The genes are TRBV20-1 and TRBJ2-3; D call uncertain. Per the germline V gene, CDR1 is DFQATT and CDR2 is SNEGSKA (reference sequence). V was shortened by 3 bases and J by 4 bases, with 5 bases between the two germline ends. This CDR3 is 11 amino acids long. CDR3 amino acids: CSASSADTQYF. The CDR3 DNA sequence: TGCAGTGCTAGTTCGGCAGATACGCAGTATTTT.

As for this clone: Distinct nucleotide sequences in the sample also encode this CDR3. This chain uses TRBV7-9 with TRBJ2-5; D ambiguous. The CDR3 sequence is 11 residues long. Trimming shortened V by 5 bases and J by 5 bases, and 6 bases separated the two germline ends. CDR1 and CDR2 from the germline V gene are SEHNR and FQNEAQ (reference sequence). CDR3 loop: CASSPGETQYF. The CDR3 DNA is TGTGCCAGCAGCCCCGGGGAGACCCAGTACTTC.

The rearrangement links TRBV10-2 to TRBJ2-5; no clear D. Germline loops: CDR1 WSHSY, CDR2 SAAADI. V was trimmed by 2 bases and J by 5 bases, leaving 3 bases between them. The CDR3 loop spans 11 amino acids. Here the CDR3 reads CASSEEETQYF. In DNA form, the CDR3 reads TGCGCCAGCAGTGAGGAGGAGACCCAGTACTTC.

The chain joins TRBV30 to TRBJ2-7, with D maybe TRBD1 (6 bases). This CDR3 region has 11 residues. The germline CDR1 and CDR2 sequences are GTSNPN and SVGIG (reference sequence). V shed 5 bases and J shed 4 bases, with 9 bases lying between them. In nucleotides, the CDR3 is TGTGCCTGGTCAGGGGAATACGAGCAGTACTTC. Its protein is CAWSGEYEQYF.

The J gene is TRBJ2-2, the V gene TRBV27; 11 bases map to TRBD2. CDR3 length: 16 residues. Germline V CDR1 and CDR2: MNHEY, SMNVEV (reference sequence). Trimming took 5 bases from V and 5 from J; bases not matched to a gene: 7. The CDR3 loop is CASSPLAGGPTGELFF. The CDR3 bases are TGTGCCAGCAGTCCGTTAGCGGGAGGGCCGACCGGGGAGCTGTTTTTT.

This clone appeared a single time. The chain links TRBV7-2 to TRBJ2-1; TRBD1 is a possible D gene (6 bases). The germline V gene encodes CDR1 SGHTA and CDR2 FQGNSA. Trimming pared 2 bases from V and 6 bases from J, leaving 8 bases between. The CDR3 covers 13 residues. The CDR3 reads CASSLQGGNEQFF. The CDR3 nucleotides read TGTGCCAGCAGCTTACAAGGGGGCAATGAGCAGTTCTTC.

The V gene is TRBV7-9, the J gene TRBJ1-2; D uncertain. The germline V gene encodes CDR1 SEHNR and CDR2 FQNEAQ (reference sequence). The CDR3 length is 13 residues. V shed 1 base and J shed 5 bases, with 8 bases lying between them. The CDR3 region has the DNA TGTGCCAGCAGCTTAGTGGGCGAGTATGGCTACACCTTC. Its protein product is CASSLVGEYGYTF. Complete variable domain (other parts from reference TRBV7-9 and TRBJ1-2): DTGVSQNPRHKITKRGQNVTFRCDPISEHNRLYWYRQTLGQGPEFLTYFQNEAQLEKSRLLSDRFSAERPKGSFSTLEIQRTEQGDSAMYLCASSLVGEYGYTFGSGTRLTVV.

The chain carries TRBV6-5 and TRBJ2-2; D is possibly TRBD2 (5 bases). V lost 7 bases, J lost 6 bases, and 15 bases lay in between. The CDR3 runs to 14 residues. The germline CDR1 and CDR2 sequences are MNHEY and SVGAGI. For the CDR3, the DNA is TGTGCCAGCATGGGCGGGCCCAAAGCCGGGGAGCTGTTTTTT. This gives the protein CASMGGPKAGELFF.

This rearrangement joins TRBV4-3 to TRBJ2-3; D call uncertain. Germline CDR1 is LGHNA and CDR2 is YSLEER. The CDR3 is made up of 16 amino acids. V was pared by 0 bases and J by 0 bases, with 10 bases between. CDR3 protein: CASSQDRPSSTDTQYF. The DNA for the CDR3 is TGCGCCAGCAGCCAAGATCGGCCTAGTAGCACAGATACGCAGTATTTT.

The gene calls are TRBV7-2 and TRBJ2-7, with 8 nucleotides matching TRBD1. Trimming cost V 4 bases and J 7 bases; bases outside gene matches: 9. Germline CDR1 and CDR2: SGHTA and FQGNSA. This CDR3 is built from 14 residues. CDR3 amino acids: CASSSWTGLREQYF. CDR3 bases: TGTGCCAGCAGCTCCTGGACAGGGTTGAGGGAGCAGTACTTC.

The chain is built from TRBV11-2 and TRBJ2-2, with TRBD2 matching 12 bases. Germline V gene data show CDR1 as SGHAT and CDR2 as FQNNGV. V lost 5 bases and J lost 4; bases outside the gene matches: 8. The CDR3 runs 17 residues. CDR3 loop: CASSPRTSGTFTGELFF. Here the CDR3 DNA reads TGTGCCAGCAGCCCTCGGACTAGCGGGACGTTCACCGGGGAGCTGTTTTTT.

The rearrangement joins TRBV30 to TRBJ1-5; 8 bases agree with TRBD1. Per the germline V gene, CDR1 is GTSNPN and CDR2 is SVGIG (reference sequence). V trimming: 2 bases; J trimming: 5 bases; junction bases outside the gene matches: 2. The CDR3 extends over 13 amino acids. In DNA form, the CDR3 reads TGTGCCTGGAGTCGACAGGGGTATCAGCCCCAGCATTTT. Its protein product is CAWSRQGYQPQHF.

V usage is TRBV7-8 and J usage is TRBJ1-5; 8 bases line up with TRBD1. The germline V gene encodes CDR1 SGHVS and CDR2 FQNEAQ. V lost 4 bases, J lost 5 bases, and 7 bases stayed unmatched. The CDR3 covers 15 residues. CDR3 amino acids: CASSSEGQGDQPQHF. CDR3 DNA: TGTGCCAGCAGCTCAGAAGGACAGGGCGATCAGCCCCAGCATTTT. Complete variable domain (other parts from reference TRBV7-8 and TRBJ1-5): GAGVSQSPRYKVAKRGQDVALRCDPISGHVSLFWYQQALGQGPEFLTYFQNEAQLDKSGLPSDRFFAERPEGSVSTLKIQRTQQEDSAVYLCASSSEGQGDQPQHFGDGTRLSIL.

A note on this clone: This sample includes further DNA sequences coding for the same CDR3. The rearrangement joins TRBV7-2 to TRBJ2-2; the D is unclear. Trimming took 5 bases from V and 6 from J, leaving 7 bases between them. CDR3 length equals 12 residues. The germline gives CDR1 SGHTA, CDR2 FQGNSA. Written as DNA, the CDR3 is TGTGCCAGCAGCCTACGGTCCGGGGAGCTGTTTTTT. It is translated as CASSLRSGELFF.

The V call is TRBV6-1, the J call TRBJ2-5; 10 nucleotides align to TRBD2. The germline V gene encodes CDR1 MNHNS and CDR2 SASEGT. V lost 6 bases, J lost 1 base, and 5 bases stayed unmatched. The CDR3 contains 15 residues. The chain's CDR3 is CASSLLAGFQETQYF. CDR3 bases: TGTGCCAGCAGCCTACTAGCGGGGTTCCAAGAGACCCAGTACTTC.

This chain links TRBV7-2 with TRBJ2-3, with 11 positions matching TRBD2. This CDR3 is built from 16 residues. V shed 4 bases and J 2 bases; nucleotides not matched to a gene: 5. Germline CDR1 and CDR2: SGHTA and FQGNSA. CDR3 sequence reads: CASSYRLAGPTDTQYF. The CDR3 region has the DNA TGTGCCAGCAGCTACCGACTAGCGGGACCCACAGATACGCAGTATTTT. The whole variable domain, filled in from reference TRBV7-2 and TRBJ2-3, reads GAGVSQSPSNKVTEKGKDVELRCDPISGHTALYWYRQSLGQGLEFLIYFQGNSAPDKSGLPSDRFSAERTGGSVSTLTIQRTQQEDSAVYLCASSYRLAGPTDTQYFGPGTRLTVL.

The chain couples TRBV2 to TRBJ1-2; tentatively, D is TRBD1 (5 bases). The CDR3 has 14 amino acids. The V and J ends lost 5 bases and 7 bases respectively, with 17 bases between them. Germline V CDR1 and CDR2: SNHLY, FYNNEI. CDR3 in amino acids: CASSPEGRVGGYTF. As DNA, the CDR3 is TGTGCCAGCAGTCCCGAGGGGAGGGTGGGTGGCTACACCTTC.

The chain links TRBV6-6 to TRBJ1-1; D remains unclear. The CDR3 covers 13 residues. Per germline, CDR1 MNHNY and CDR2 SVGAGI (reference sequence). The germline V and J ends were trimmed by 2 bases and 4 bases, with 8 bases remaining between them. The DNA of the CDR3 is TGTGCCAGCAGTTACGACACCTTCACTGAAGCTTTCTTT. Its protein product is CASSYDTFTEAFF.

The genes are TRBV18 and TRBJ1-2, with TRBD1 matching over 7 bases. This CDR3 is 15 amino acids long. Germline V lookup: CDR1 KGHSH, CDR2 LQKENI. Losses at the gene ends were 2 bases for V and 6 bases for J; bases not matched to a gene: 9. The CDR3 loop is CASSPSQGQLNGYTF. The CDR3, as DNA: TGTGCCAGCTCACCATCACAGGGGCAACTGAATGGCTACACCTTC.

The chain combines TRBV5-1 with TRBJ2-1, with 8 bases fitting TRBD1. V lost 4 bases and J lost 2; bases outside the gene matches: 5. The CDR3 runs to 15 residues. The germline gives CDR1 SGHRS, CDR2 YFSETQ. This CDR3 reads CASSPLQGAYNEQFF. CDR3 DNA sequence: TGCGCCAGCAGCCCCCTACAGGGGGCCTACAATGAGCAGTTCTTC.

In DNA, the CDR3 is TGTGCCAGCAGTTACACCACAGGTAGCTACGAGCAGTACTTC. It codes for CASSYTTGSYEQYF. The chain employs TRBV6-5 and TRBJ2-7; tentatively, D is TRBD1 (5 bases). This CDR3 spans 14 amino acids. V lost 2 bases, J lost 3 bases, and 11 bases lay in between. Germline lookup yields CDR1 MNHEY and CDR2 SVGAGI.

This clone has just one count. The CDR3 loop is CSATLYGGGYGYTF. DNA of the CDR3: TGCAGCGCCACCTTGTATGGAGGTGGCTATGGCTACACCTTC. The genes are TRBV29-1 and TRBJ1-2; no clear D gene. CDR3 length equals 14 residues. Germline V gene sequence: CDR1 SQVTM, CDR2 ANQGSEA. The germline V and J ends were trimmed by 7 bases and 4 bases, with 19 bases remaining between them.

The genes are TRBV7-8 and TRBJ1-5; a weak D match, TRBD1 (5 bases). CDR3 length equals 13 residues. The germline gives CDR1 SGHVS, CDR2 FQNEAQ. Trimming cost V 3 bases and J 5 bases, with 8 bases left between them. CDR3: CASSLQGDQPQHF. CDR3 bases: TGTGCCAGCAGCTTGCAGGGTGATCAGCCCCAGCATTTT.

The chain employs TRBV5-6 and TRBJ1-2; TRBD1 matches at 9 bases. CDR1 is SGHDT and CDR2 is YYEEEE in the germline V gene. With 4 bases clipped from V and 4 bases from J, the junction kept 8 bases outside the gene matches. The CDR3 length is 15 residues. This CDR3 reads CASSLRDRAVYGYTF. In DNA form, the CDR3 reads TGTGCCAGCAGCCTTCGGGACAGGGCCGTCTATGGCTACACCTTC.